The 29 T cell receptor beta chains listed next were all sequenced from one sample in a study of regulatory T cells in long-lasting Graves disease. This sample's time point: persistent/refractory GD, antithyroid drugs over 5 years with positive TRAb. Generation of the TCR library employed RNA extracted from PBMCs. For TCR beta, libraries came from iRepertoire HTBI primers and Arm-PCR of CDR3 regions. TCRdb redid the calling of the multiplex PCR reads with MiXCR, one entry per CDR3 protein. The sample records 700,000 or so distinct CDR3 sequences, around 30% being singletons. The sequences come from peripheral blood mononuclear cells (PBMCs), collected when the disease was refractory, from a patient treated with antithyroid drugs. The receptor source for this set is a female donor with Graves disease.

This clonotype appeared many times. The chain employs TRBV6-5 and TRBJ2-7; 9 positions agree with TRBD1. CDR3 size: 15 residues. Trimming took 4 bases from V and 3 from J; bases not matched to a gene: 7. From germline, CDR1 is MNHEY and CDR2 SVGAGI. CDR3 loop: CASSLTGTGFYEQYF. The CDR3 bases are TGTGCCAGCAGTTTAACCGGGACAGGGTTCTACGAGCAGTACTTC.

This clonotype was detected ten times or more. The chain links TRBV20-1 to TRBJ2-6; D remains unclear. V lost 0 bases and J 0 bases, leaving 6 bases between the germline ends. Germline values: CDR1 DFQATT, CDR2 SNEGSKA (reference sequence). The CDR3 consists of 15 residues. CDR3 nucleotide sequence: TGCAGTGCTAGAGATGTGGGCTCTGGGGCCAACGTCCTGACTTTC. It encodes CSARDVGSGANVLTF.

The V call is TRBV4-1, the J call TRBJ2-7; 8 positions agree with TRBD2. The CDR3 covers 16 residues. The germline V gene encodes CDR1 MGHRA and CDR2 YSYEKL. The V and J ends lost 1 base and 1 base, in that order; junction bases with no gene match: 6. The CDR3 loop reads CASSQGVAGGSYEQYF. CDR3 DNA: TGCGCCAGCAGCCAAGGGGTTGCGGGAGGATCCTACGAGCAGTACTTC.

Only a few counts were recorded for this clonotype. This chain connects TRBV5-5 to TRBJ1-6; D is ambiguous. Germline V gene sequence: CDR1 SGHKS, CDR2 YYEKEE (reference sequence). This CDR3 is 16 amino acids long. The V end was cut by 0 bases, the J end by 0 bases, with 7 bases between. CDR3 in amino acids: CASSLGVGSYNSPLHF. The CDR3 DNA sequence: TGTGCCAGCAGCTTGGGAGTAGGCTCCTATAATTCACCCCTCCACTTT. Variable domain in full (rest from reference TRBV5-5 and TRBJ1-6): DAGVTQSPTHLIKTRGQQVTLRCSPISGHKSVSWYQQVLGQGPQFIFQYYEKEERGRGNFPDRFSARQFPNYSSELNVNALLLGDSALYLCASSLGVGSYNSPLHFGNGTRLTVT.

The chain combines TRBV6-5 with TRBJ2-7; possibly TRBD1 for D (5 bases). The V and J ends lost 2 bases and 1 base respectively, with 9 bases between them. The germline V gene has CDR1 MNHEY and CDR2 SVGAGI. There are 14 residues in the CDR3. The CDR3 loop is CASSYEDTSYEQYF. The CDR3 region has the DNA TGTGCCAGCAGTTACGAGGACACTTCCTACGAGCAGTACTTC.

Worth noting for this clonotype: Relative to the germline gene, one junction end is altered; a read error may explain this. CDR3 coding DNA: TGTGCCGTCAGTGAGTCGAGGGGACAGGGAGTCTACGAGCAGTACTTC. This sequence encodes CAVSESRGQGVYEQYF. The genes are TRBV10-3 and TRBJ2-7; 9 bases fit TRBD1. The germline V gene has CDR1 ENHRY and CDR2 SYGVKD. The CDR3 is 16 amino acids.

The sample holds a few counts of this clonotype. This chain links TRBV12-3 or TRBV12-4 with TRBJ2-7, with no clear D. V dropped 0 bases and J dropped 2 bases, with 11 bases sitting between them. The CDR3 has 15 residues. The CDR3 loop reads CASSLAPLPAYEQYF. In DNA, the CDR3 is TGTGCCAGCAGTTTAGCGCCCCTTCCTGCCTACGAGCAGTACTTC.

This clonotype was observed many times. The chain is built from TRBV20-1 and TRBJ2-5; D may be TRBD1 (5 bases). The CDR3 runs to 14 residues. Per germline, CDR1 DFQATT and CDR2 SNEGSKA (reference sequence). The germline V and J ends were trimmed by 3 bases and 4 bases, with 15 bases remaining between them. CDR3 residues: CSASPQGRSETQYF. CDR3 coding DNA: TGCAGTGCTAGTCCCCAGGGAAGGTCAGAGACCCAGTACTTC.

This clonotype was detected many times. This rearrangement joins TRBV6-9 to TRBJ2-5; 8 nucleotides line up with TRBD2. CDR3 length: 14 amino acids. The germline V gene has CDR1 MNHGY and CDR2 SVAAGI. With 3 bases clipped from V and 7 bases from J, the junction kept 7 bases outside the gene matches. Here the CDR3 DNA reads TGTGCCAGCAGTTACGGGGGTCTAGCGGGGACCCAGTACTTC. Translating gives CASSYGGLAGTQYF.

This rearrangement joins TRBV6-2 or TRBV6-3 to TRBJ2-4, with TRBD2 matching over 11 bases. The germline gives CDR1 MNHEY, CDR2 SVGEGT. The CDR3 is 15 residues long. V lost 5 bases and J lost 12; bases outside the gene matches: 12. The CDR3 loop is CASSEETSGSDTQYF. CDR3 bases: TGTGCCAGCAGTGAAGAAACTAGCGGGAGTGACACTCAGTACTTC.

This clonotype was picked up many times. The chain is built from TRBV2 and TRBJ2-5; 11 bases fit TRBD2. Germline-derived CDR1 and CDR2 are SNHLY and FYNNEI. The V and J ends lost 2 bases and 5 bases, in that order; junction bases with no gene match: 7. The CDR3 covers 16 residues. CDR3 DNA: TGTGCCAGCAGTGAAATCAGACTAGCGGGAAGGGAGACCCAGTACTTC. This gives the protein CASSEIRLAGRETQYF. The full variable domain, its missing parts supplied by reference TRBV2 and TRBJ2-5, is EPEVTQTPSHQVTQMGQEVILRCVPISNHLYFYWYRQILGQKVEFLVSFYNNEISEKSEIFDDQFSVERPDGSNFTLKIRSTKLEDSAMYFCASSEIRLAGRETQYFGPGTRLLVL.

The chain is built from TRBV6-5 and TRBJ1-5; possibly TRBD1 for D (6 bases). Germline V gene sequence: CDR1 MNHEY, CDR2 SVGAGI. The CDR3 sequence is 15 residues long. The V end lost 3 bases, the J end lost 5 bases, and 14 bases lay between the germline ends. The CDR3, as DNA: TGTGCCAGCAGTTATGGGGGGGCCCAAGATCAGCCCCAGCATTTT. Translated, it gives CASSYGGAQDQPQHF.

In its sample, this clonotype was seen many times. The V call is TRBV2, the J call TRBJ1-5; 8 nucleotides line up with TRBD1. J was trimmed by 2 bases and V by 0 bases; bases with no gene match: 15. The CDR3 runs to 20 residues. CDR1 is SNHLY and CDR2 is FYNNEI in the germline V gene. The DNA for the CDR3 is TGTGCCAGCAGTGAAGCGCGAAGCAGGGGGCAGCGGTCGGGCAATCAGCCCCAGCATTTT. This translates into CASSEARSRGQRSGNQPQHF.

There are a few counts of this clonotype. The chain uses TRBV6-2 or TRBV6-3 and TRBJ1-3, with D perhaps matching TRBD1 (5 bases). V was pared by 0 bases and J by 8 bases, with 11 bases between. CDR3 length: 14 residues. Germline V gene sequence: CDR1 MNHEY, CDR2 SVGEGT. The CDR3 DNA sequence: TGTGCCAGCAGTTACTCGAGACAGAGGGACACCATATATTTT. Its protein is CASSYSRQRDTIYF.

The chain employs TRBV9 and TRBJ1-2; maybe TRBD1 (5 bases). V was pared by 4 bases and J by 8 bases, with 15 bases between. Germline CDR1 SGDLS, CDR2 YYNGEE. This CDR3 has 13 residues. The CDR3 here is CASSPVGVRGYTF. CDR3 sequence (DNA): TGTGCCAGCAGCCCAGTGGGGGTGCGGGGCTACACCTTC.

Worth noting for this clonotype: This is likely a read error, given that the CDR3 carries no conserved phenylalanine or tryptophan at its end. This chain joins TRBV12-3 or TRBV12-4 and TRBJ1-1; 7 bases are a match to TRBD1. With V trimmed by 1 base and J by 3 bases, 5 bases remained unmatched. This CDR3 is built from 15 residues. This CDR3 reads CASSLEAGGYTEAFS. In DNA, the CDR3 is TGTGCCAGCAGTTTAGAGGCAGGGGGGTACACTGAAGCTTTCTCT.

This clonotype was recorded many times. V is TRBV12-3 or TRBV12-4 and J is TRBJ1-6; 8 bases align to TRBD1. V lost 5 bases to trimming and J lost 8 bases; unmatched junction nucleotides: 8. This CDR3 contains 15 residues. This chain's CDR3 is CASSGPGGGDSPLHF. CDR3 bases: TGTGCCAGCAGTGGCCCAGGGGGCGGGGATTCACCCCTCCACTTT.

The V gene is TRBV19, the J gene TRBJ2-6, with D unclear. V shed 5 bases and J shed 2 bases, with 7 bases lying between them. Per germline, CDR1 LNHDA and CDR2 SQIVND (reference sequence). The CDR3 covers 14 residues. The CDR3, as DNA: TGTGCCAGTAGTCGCGGTACTGGGGCCAACGTCCTGACTTTC. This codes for CASSRGTGANVLTF.

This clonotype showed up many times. CDR3: CASSLARRTMIYGYTF. The DNA of the CDR3 is TGTGCCAGCAGTTTAGCGCGACGGACCATGATTTATGGCTACACCTTC. The rearrangement joins TRBV28 to TRBJ1-2; D remains unclear. CDR1 is MDHEN and CDR2 is SYDVKM in the germline V gene. The V and J ends lost 2 bases and 5 bases respectively, with 18 bases between them. The CDR3 runs 16 residues.

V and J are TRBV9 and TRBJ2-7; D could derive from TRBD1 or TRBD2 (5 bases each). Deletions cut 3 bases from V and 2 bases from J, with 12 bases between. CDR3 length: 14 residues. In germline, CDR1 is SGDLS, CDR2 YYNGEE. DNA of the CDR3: TGTGCCAGCAGCGGAGGGGACGGGACCTACGAGCAGTACTTC. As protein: CASSGGDGTYEQYF.

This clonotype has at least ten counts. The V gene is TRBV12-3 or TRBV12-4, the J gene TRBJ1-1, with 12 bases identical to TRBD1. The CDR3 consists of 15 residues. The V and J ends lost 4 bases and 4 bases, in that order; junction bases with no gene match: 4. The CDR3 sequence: CASSSGQGAVTEAFF. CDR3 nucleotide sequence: TGTGCCAGCAGTTCGGGACAGGGGGCGGTCACTGAAGCTTTCTTT.

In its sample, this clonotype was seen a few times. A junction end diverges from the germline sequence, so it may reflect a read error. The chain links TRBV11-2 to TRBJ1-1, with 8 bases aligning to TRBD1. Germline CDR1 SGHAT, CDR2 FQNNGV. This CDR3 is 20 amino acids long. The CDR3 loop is CASSLWGQGAVAGPNAEAFF. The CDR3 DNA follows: TGTGCCAGCAGCTTATGGGGGCAGGGGGCGGTCGCAGGGCCGAACGCTGAAGCTTTCTTT.

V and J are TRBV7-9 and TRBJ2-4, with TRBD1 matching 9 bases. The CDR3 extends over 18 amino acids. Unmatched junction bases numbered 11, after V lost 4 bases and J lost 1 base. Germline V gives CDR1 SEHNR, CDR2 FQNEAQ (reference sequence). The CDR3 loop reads CASSSPLQGAVAKNIQYF. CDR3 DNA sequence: TGTGCCAGCAGCTCACCACTACAGGGGGCGGTGGCCAAAAACATTCAGTACTTC.

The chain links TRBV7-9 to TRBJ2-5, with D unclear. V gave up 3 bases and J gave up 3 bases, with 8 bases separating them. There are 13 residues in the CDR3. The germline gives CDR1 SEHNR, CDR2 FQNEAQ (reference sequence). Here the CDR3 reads CASSLLAKETQYF. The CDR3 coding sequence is TGTGCCAGCAGCTTGCTCGCTAAAGAGACCCAGTACTTC. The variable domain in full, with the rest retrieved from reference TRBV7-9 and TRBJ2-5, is DTGVSQNPRHKITKRGQNVTFRCDPISEHNRLYWYRQTLGQGPEFLTYFQNEAQLEKSRLLSDRFSAERPKGSFSTLEIQRTEQGDSAMYLCASSLLAKETQYFGPGTRLLVL.

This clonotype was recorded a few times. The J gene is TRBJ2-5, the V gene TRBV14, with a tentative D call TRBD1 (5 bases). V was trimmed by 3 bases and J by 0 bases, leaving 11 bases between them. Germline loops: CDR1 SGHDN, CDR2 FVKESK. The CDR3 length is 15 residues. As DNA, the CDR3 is TGTGCCAGCAGCCATCGACAGACCAACCAAGAGACCCAGTACTTC. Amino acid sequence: CASSHRQTNQETQYF.

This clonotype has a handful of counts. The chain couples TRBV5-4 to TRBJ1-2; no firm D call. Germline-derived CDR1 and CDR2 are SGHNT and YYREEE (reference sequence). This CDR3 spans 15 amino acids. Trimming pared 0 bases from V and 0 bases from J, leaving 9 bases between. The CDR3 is CASSLVRPTNYGYTF. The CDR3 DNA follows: TGTGCCAGCAGCTTGGTCAGGCCCACTAACTATGGCTACACCTTC.

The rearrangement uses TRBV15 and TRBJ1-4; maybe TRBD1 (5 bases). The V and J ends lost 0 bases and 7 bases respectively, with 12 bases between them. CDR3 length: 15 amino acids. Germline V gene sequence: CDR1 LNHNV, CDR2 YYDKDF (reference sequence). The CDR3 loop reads CATSRDPQGGEKLFF. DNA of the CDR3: TGTGCCACCAGCAGAGATCCCCAGGGCGGTGAAAAACTGTTTTTT. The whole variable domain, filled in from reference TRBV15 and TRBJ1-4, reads DAMVIQNPRYQVTQFGKPVTLSCSQTLNHNVMYWYQQKSSQAPKLLFHYYDKDFNNEADTPDNFQSRRPNTSFCFLDIRSPGLGDTAMYLCATSRDPQGGEKLFFGSGTQLSVL.

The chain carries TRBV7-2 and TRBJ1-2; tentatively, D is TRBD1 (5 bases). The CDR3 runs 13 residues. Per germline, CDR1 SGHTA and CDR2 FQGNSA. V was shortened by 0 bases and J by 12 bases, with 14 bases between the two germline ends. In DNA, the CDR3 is TGTGCCAGCAGCTTAGCGGGGTGGGGGGTCCACACCTTC. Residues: CASSLAGWGVHTF.

The CDR3 DNA follows: TGTGCCAGCACCTTTAATAGGGACGGAACCCTCCACTTT. Protein: CASTFNRDGTLHF. The V call is TRBV6-1, the J call TRBJ1-6, with D possibly matching TRBD1 (5 bases). Trimming removed 7 bases at V and 14 bases at J, with 18 bases between. The CDR3 extends over 13 amino acids. Germline CDR1 and CDR2: MNHNS and SASEGT.